A single sample gave rise to the 20 T cell receptor beta chains below, sequenced in a study of T cell changes during pregnancy in multiple sclerosis. The data were produced by immunoSEQ multiplex PCR, yet TCRdb's version contains in-frame clones alone and is incomplete. The repertoire has 65,000 to 80,000 clones, roughly 92% of them found once; the top ten carry around 0.2%. The sequenced sample was CD4+ T cells from peripheral blood mononuclear cells, obtained before pregnancy. Receptors originate from a female donor with multiple sclerosis, enrolled in a pregnancy study.

This chain uses TRBV7-7 with TRBJ1-1; no clear D. Germline CDR1 is SSHAT and CDR2 is FNYEAQ (reference sequence). With 4 bases removed from V and 4 bases from J, the gap between germline ends came to 10 bases. The CDR3 has 13 residues. CDR3 amino acids: CASSSSVGTEAFF. The CDR3 DNA reads TGTGCCAGCAGCTCTAGCGTAGGCACTGAAGCTTTCTTT.

The chain employs TRBV29-1 and TRBJ1-1; D not certain. Trimming removed 6 bases at V and 5 bases at J, with 7 bases between. Germline assignment: CDR1 SQVTM and CDR2 ANQGSEA. The CDR3 loop spans 10 amino acids. Here the CDR3 reads CSVARTEAFF. As DNA, the CDR3 is TGCAGCGTGGCGAGGACTGAAGCTTTCTTT.

This rearrangement joins TRBV9 to TRBJ1-4; D gene uncertain. The germline V and J ends were trimmed by 0 bases and 2 bases, with 8 bases remaining between them. CDR1 and CDR2 from the germline V gene are SGDLS and YYNGEE. CDR3 size: 15 residues. The CDR3 bases are TGTGCCAGCAGCGTAGACACAGCCACTAATGAAAAACTGTTTTTT. It translates to CASSVDTATNEKLFF.

This chain uses TRBV5-6 with TRBJ1-1; possible D gene TRBD1, 5 bases. Trimming stripped 4 bases from V and 4 bases from J, with 14 bases between. Per germline, CDR1 SGHDT and CDR2 YYEEEE. CDR3 length: 14 amino acids. CDR3 DNA: TGTGCCAGCAGCCGTCAGCGGGGGAGCACTGAAGCTTTCTTT. Translated, it gives CASSRQRGSTEAFF.

J is TRBJ1-2 and V is TRBV5-6, with D unclear. V shed 4 bases and J shed 7 bases, with 11 bases lying between them. Germline V gene sequence: CDR1 SGHDT, CDR2 YYEEEE. The CDR3 contains 12 residues. The CDR3 nucleotides are TGTGCCAGCAGCCCGGTTAGTGGTGGCTACACCTTC. Translating gives CASSPVSGGYTF.

The rearrangement links TRBV5-8 to TRBJ1-1, with D possibly matching TRBD1 (5 bases). V gave up 1 base and J gave up 3 bases, with 7 bases separating them. From germline, CDR1 is SGHTS and CDR2 YDEGEE. This CDR3 is built from 13 residues. This CDR3 is CASSLWGDTEAFF. The CDR3, as DNA: TGTGCCAGCAGCTTGTGGGGCGACACTGAAGCTTTCTTT.

This chain uses TRBV19 with TRBJ1-5; no firm D call. The CDR3 extends over 16 amino acids. Germline CDR1 reads LNHDA; CDR2 reads SQIVND (reference sequence). The V and J ends lost 7 bases and 4 bases respectively, with 20 bases between them. The chain's CDR3 is CASNKQGGGGNQPQHF. The CDR3 DNA reads as TGTGCCAGTAACAAGCAAGGAGGTGGTGGGAATCAGCCCCAGCATTTT.

In its sample, this clone was seen once. The CDR3 DNA reads TGTGCCAGCAGCCTAGGGACAGGGGGCAACTATGGCTACACCTTC. Protein product: CASSLGTGGNYGYTF. The V call is TRBV11-2, the J call TRBJ1-2; 12 bases line up with TRBD1. This CDR3 comprises 15 residues. The V segment lost 5 bases and the J segment 2 bases; nucleotides outside the gene matches: 3. Germline-derived CDR1 and CDR2 are SGHAT and FQNNGV.

The chain is built from TRBV2 and TRBJ1-1, with no clear D. Germline V gives CDR1 SNHLY, CDR2 FYNNEI. The CDR3 is made up of 15 amino acids. V lost 6 bases and J lost 1, with 15 bases in between. CDR3 in amino acids: CASSDDIAGNTEAFF. As DNA, the CDR3 is TGTGCCAGCAGCGACGACATTGCGGGGAACACTGAAGCTTTCTTT.

This rearrangement joins TRBV5-1 to TRBJ2-3, with 8 bases lining up with TRBD1. The germline V gene encodes CDR1 SGHRS and CDR2 YFSETQ. V shed 4 bases and J 7 bases; nucleotides not matched to a gene: 5. The CDR3 length is 13 residues. This CDR3 reads CASSTGQGHTQYF. In DNA form, the CDR3 reads TGCGCCAGCAGCACAGGACAGGGTCATACGCAGTATTTT. The variable domain in full, completed from reference TRBV5-1 and TRBJ2-3, reads KAGVTQTPRYLIKTRGQQVTLSCSPISGHRSVSWYQQTPGQGLQFLFEYFSETQRNKGNFPGRFSGRQFSNSRSEMNVSTLELGDSALYLCASSTGQGHTQYFGPGTRLTVL.

This clone was observed once. CDR3 residues: CASSPGGARGAHSPLHF. Written as DNA, the CDR3 is TGTGCCAGCAGCCCAGGTGGGGCCCGGGGGGCACATTCACCCCTCCACTTT. The chain recombines TRBV7-2 with TRBJ1-6; maybe TRBD1 (6 bases). Per the germline V gene, CDR1 is SGHTA and CDR2 is FQGNSA. The CDR3 is 17 amino acids. The ends were cut back, 5 bases at V and 8 bases at J, with 22 bases in the middle.

This sequence joins TRBV27 and TRBJ2-1; TRBD2 is a possible D gene (5 bases). The CDR3 is 16 residues long. Trimming took off 3 bases at V and 6 bases at J, with 18 bases between the two ends. The V gene's germline CDR1 is MNHEY and CDR2 SMNVEV (reference sequence). The CDR3 spells CASSFMGAGVGNEQFF. CDR3 DNA sequence: TGTGCCAGCAGTTTTATGGGAGCTGGGGTCGGCAATGAGCAGTTCTTC.

This clone was counted once. The rearrangement joins TRBV18 to TRBJ1-5; no firm D call. Trimming removed 6 bases from V and 2 bases from J, with 11 bases in between. CDR3 length equals 14 residues. Per the germline V gene, CDR1 is KGHSH and CDR2 is LQKENI. CDR3 region: CASSETGGNQPQHF. Written as DNA, the CDR3 is TGTGCCAGCTCGGAGACCGGGGGCAATCAGCCCCAGCATTTT.

The chain recombines TRBV19 with TRBJ1-1; D call uncertain. Germline CDR1 and CDR2: LNHDA and SQIVND (reference sequence). V shed 5 bases and J shed 1 base, with 14 bases lying between them. The CDR3 has 15 residues. In DNA, the CDR3 is TGTGCCAGTAGTGTCGGACTCAGTCGGAACACTGAAGCTTTCTTT. Its translation: CASSVGLSRNTEAFF.

The gene calls are TRBV11-3 and TRBJ2-1, with 8 bases that match TRBD2. CDR1 and CDR2 (germline): SGHNT, YENEEA. CDR3 length equals 17 residues. V trimming: 6 bases; J trimming: 0 bases; junction bases outside the gene matches: 10. The CDR3 DNA is TGTGCCAGCAGTCTGTATAGCGGGATGATCTCCTACAATGAGCAGTTCTTC. Its protein product is CASSLYSGMISYNEQFF.

The chain couples TRBV2 to TRBJ1-2; 7 bases map to TRBD1. This CDR3 is built from 15 residues. Germline lookup yields CDR1 SNHLY and CDR2 FYNNEI. V was pared by 7 bases and J by 7 bases, with 15 bases of the junction left unmatched. The CDR3 bases are TGTGCCAGCAATCTGAACCAAGGACAGGTTTTTGGCTACACCTTC. Translation gives CASNLNQGQVFGYTF.

This CDR3 is CASVRGGQGGLEQYF. The CDR3 DNA reads TGTGCCAGCGTCCGAGGGGGACAGGGTGGTCTCGAGCAGTACTTC. The rearrangement joins TRBV6-1 to TRBJ2-7; 9 positions agree with TRBD1. The germline V gene has CDR1 MNHNS and CDR2 SASEGT. The V and J ends lost 8 bases and 6 bases, in that order; junction bases with no gene match: 14. The CDR3 sequence is 15 residues long.

The rearrangement uses TRBV6-1 and TRBJ1-4, with a tentative D call TRBD1 (6 bases). CDR1 and CDR2 (germline): MNHNS, SASEGT. The germline V and J ends were trimmed by 5 bases and 0 bases, with 10 bases remaining between them. This CDR3 contains 15 residues. CDR3: CASSRGTTTNEKLFF. The CDR3 DNA is TGTGCCAGCAGTAGAGGGACAACAACTAATGAAAAACTGTTTTTT.

A single count supports this clone. The gene calls are TRBV7-9 and TRBJ1-2; possibly TRBD1 for D (5 bases). This CDR3 comprises 16 residues. The V end was cut by 4 bases, the J end by 0 bases, with 15 bases between. Germline lookup yields CDR1 SEHNR and CDR2 FQNEAQ (reference sequence). CDR3 amino acids: CASSSGGEPANYGYTF. The CDR3 bases are TGTGCCAGCAGCTCAGGAGGGGAGCCAGCTAACTATGGCTACACCTTC.

The DNA for the CDR3 is TGTGCCAGCAGTTTTAGATTCCGGTCCGTCGAGCAGTACTTC. Protein sequence: CASSFRFRSVEQYF. The rearrangement links TRBV27 to TRBJ2-7; D gene ambiguous. Germline values: CDR1 MNHEY, CDR2 SMNVEV (reference sequence). The V and J ends lost 3 bases and 6 bases respectively, with 15 bases between them. This CDR3 contains 14 residues.